These 19 T cell receptor beta chains share one sample of origin, sequenced in a study of T cell repertoires in ileal Crohn's disease. Clones were sequenced by immunoSEQ multiplex PCR, and TCRdb holds only the in-frame ones, with some missing. Of approximately 12,000 clones detected, roughly 82% appear once; the ten largest clones hold about 4.5%. Sample: ileal tissue. The source is an adult with Crohn's disease.

This clone has just one count. CDR3 loop: CASSLDATSTDTQYF. The CDR3 nucleotides are TGCGCCAGCAGCTTGGACGCAACTAGCACAGATACGCAGTATTTT. The rearrangement joins TRBV5-1 to TRBJ2-3, with no clear D. Germline V gene sequence: CDR1 SGHRS, CDR2 YFSETQ. The CDR3 has 15 amino acids. V was trimmed by 0 bases and J by 0 bases, leaving 8 bases between them. Variable domain in full (rest from reference TRBV5-1 and TRBJ2-3): KAGVTQTPRYLIKTRGQQVTLSCSPISGHRSVSWYQQTPGQGLQFLFEYFSETQRNKGNFPGRFSGRQFSNSRSEMNVSTLELGDSALYLCASSLDATSTDTQYFGPGTRLTVL.

This chain connects TRBV6-4 to TRBJ1-2, with D tentatively TRBD1 (5 bases). Germline lookup yields CDR1 MRHNA and CDR2 SNTAGT. The V gene lost 0 bases and the J gene lost 8 bases, with 16 bases spanning the gap. The CDR3 covers 15 residues. The CDR3 region has the DNA TGTGCCAGCAGTGACTCGATTACACGGAGGGGAGGCTACACCTTC. Amino acids: CASSDSITRRGGYTF.

In nucleotides, the CDR3 is TGTGCCAGCAGTCAACTCTTTAGATCCTACGAGCAGTACTTC. Protein sequence: CASSQLFRSYEQYF. The chain links TRBV6-1 to TRBJ2-7; D uncertain. Germline CDR1 is MNHNS and CDR2 is SASEGT. V shed 5 bases and J shed 1 base, with 12 bases lying between them. The length of the CDR3 is 14 residues.

The gene calls are TRBV15 and TRBJ2-6; the D gene is possibly TRBD1 (7 bases). The CDR3 runs to 15 residues. Per germline, CDR1 LNHNV and CDR2 YYDKDF (reference sequence). With 9 bases removed from V and 0 bases from J, the gap between germline ends came to 12 bases. The CDR3 is CATGQTSSGANVLTF. The CDR3 nucleotides are TGTGCCACGGGACAGACTAGCTCTGGGGCCAACGTCCTGACTTTC.

This clone was counted once. J is TRBJ1-1 and V is TRBV28, with D uncertain. The CDR3 sequence is 11 residues long. CDR1 is MDHEN, CDR2 SYDVKM, per germline. The germline V and J ends were trimmed by 2 bases and 6 bases, with 4 bases remaining between them. Here the CDR3 DNA reads TGTGCCAGCAGTTTACCTTCTGAAGCTTTCTTT. Encoded protein: CASSLPSEAFF. Combining the CDR3 with reference TRBV28 and TRBJ1-1 gives the whole variable domain DVKVTQSSRYLVKRTGEKVFLECVQDMDHENMFWYRQDPGLGLRLIYFSYDVKMKEKGDIPEGYSVSREKKERFSLILESASTNQTSMYLCASSLPSEAFFGQGTRLTVV.

The CDR3 protein is CASSPRYRGTGGYTF. The CDR3 nucleotides read TGTGCCAGCAGCCCTCGTTACAGGGGCACGGGAGGCTACACCTTC. The V call is TRBV6-5, the J call TRBJ1-2; 7 nucleotides match TRBD1. This CDR3 contains 15 residues. Germline assignment: CDR1 MNHEY and CDR2 SVGAGI. V was clipped by 6 bases and J by 8 bases; unmatched bases: 15.

This chain joins TRBV11-2 and TRBJ1-1; no reliable D call. Germline V gives CDR1 SGHAT, CDR2 FQNNGV. V lost 4 bases and J lost 4, with 16 bases in between. The CDR3 consists of 15 residues. In DNA, the CDR3 is TGTGCCAGCAGCTCTGTTTTGGGTGGCGGCACTGAAGCTTTCTTT. Its protein is CASSSVLGGGTEAFF.

The V call is TRBV5-4, the J call TRBJ2-7; 9 bases map to TRBD1. CDR1 is SGHNT and CDR2 is YYREEE in the germline V gene (reference sequence). Trimming removed 4 bases from V and 4 bases from J; junction bases left unmatched: 9. This CDR3 is built from 15 residues. The CDR3 spells CASSPRQGDPYEQYF. CDR3 coding DNA: TGTGCCAGCAGCCCCAGACAGGGGGATCCTTACGAGCAGTACTTC.

The V and J genes are TRBV4-2 and TRBJ2-7, with TRBD2 as a possible D gene (5 bases). Trimming shortened V by 0 bases and J by 3 bases, and 12 bases separated the two germline ends. CDR3 length: 15 residues. Germline assignment: CDR1 LGHNA and CDR2 YNFKEQ. The CDR3 nucleotides read TGTGCCAGCAGCCAAGATCGAGGGTCTCGCTACGAGCAGTACTTC. Its protein product is CASSQDRGSRYEQYF.

This chain joins TRBV28 and TRBJ1-2; D remains ambiguous. The CDR3 totals 15 residues. Germline CDR1 reads MDHEN; CDR2 reads SYDVKM. V was clipped by 4 bases and J by 2 bases, with 14 bases between them. The CDR3 nucleotides are TGTGCCAGCAGTTCCCCCGGGAGGGAGAACTATGGCTACACCTTC. Translated: CASSSPGRENYGYTF.

A single count supports this clone. The chain is built from TRBV19 and TRBJ1-1; tentatively, D is TRBD1 (5 bases). V dropped 5 bases and J dropped 1 base, with 20 bases sitting between them. CDR1 and CDR2 (germline): LNHDA, SQIVND (reference sequence). The CDR3 loop spans 17 amino acids. CDR3 region: CASSASLRGGGNTEAFF. The CDR3, as DNA: TGTGCCAGTAGTGCAAGTCTCCGCGGGGGGGGGAACACTGAAGCTTTCTTT.

The genes are TRBV5-1 and TRBJ2-7; tentative D call: TRBD1 (8 bases). V dropped 4 bases and J dropped 2 bases, with 19 bases sitting between them. The CDR3 length is 16 residues. The germline gives CDR1 SGHRS, CDR2 YFSETQ. This chain's CDR3 is CASSRTGSAGAYEQYF. CDR3 in DNA: TGCGCCAGCAGCCGGACAGGGTCCGCGGGGGCCTACGAGCAGTACTTC.

The V and J genes are TRBV7-6 and TRBJ1-2, with 11 positions matching TRBD1. This CDR3 contains 15 residues. The ends lost 5 bases at V and 2 bases at J; junction bases unmatched: 4. CDR1 SGHVS and CDR2 FNYEAQ come from the germline V gene. The CDR3 sequence: CASSIGQGANYGYTF. Written as DNA, the CDR3 is TGTGCCAGCAGCATCGGACAGGGGGCAAACTATGGCTACACCTTC.

This clone was seen once. This chain uses TRBV27 with TRBJ2-7; D is perhaps TRBD1 (5 bases). The CDR3 is 11 amino acids. The germline CDR1 and CDR2 sequences are MNHEY and SMNVEV (reference sequence). Trimming pared 7 bases from V and 5 bases from J, leaving 9 bases between. In nucleotides, the CDR3 is TGTGCCAGCATGGGCAGGGACGAGCAGTACTTC. Its protein product is CASMGRDEQYF.

This chain uses TRBV27 with TRBJ2-1; possibly TRBD1 for D (6 bases). This CDR3 has 14 residues. V lost 6 bases, J lost 0 bases, and 9 bases lay in between. Germline lookup yields CDR1 MNHEY and CDR2 SMNVEV (reference sequence). DNA for the CDR3: TGTGCCAGCAGAGGGGGACCCTCCTACAATGAGCAGTTCTTC. Its protein product is CASRGGPSYNEQFF.

V gene TRBV10-3 combines with J gene TRBJ1-5; maybe TRBD1 (6 bases). CDR1 is ENHRY and CDR2 is SYGVKD in the germline V gene. V lost 3 bases, J lost 10 bases, and 13 bases lay in between. CDR3 length: 13 amino acids. CDR3 nucleotide sequence: TGTGCCATCAGTGATGGGGGGGGCGGACCCCAGCATTTT. Its translation is CAISDGGGGPQHF.

The sample holds a few counts of this clone. The chain is built from TRBV6-5 and TRBJ2-3; tentative D call: TRBD2 (5 bases). This CDR3 contains 16 residues. The germline V and J ends were trimmed by 0 bases and 13 bases, with 23 bases remaining between them. The germline CDR1 and CDR2 sequences are MNHEY and SVGAGI. CDR3 sequence (DNA): TGTGCCAGCAGTTACTCGAGAACTGCGTATGATCCCGGGGAGTATTTT. Residues: CASSYSRTAYDPGEYF.

The chain is built from TRBV7-2 and TRBJ2-7; the D gene is possibly TRBD2 (6 bases). With 5 bases removed from V and 7 bases from J, the gap between germline ends came to 15 bases. Germline CDR1 reads SGHTA; CDR2 reads FQGNSA. The CDR3 length is 13 residues. CDR3 loop: CASSPKGLREQYF. In DNA, the CDR3 is TGTGCCAGCAGCCCCAAAGGACTACGGGAGCAGTACTTC.

This clone was picked up one time. V gene TRBV25-1 combines with J gene TRBJ1-6, with D maybe TRBD1 (5 bases). This CDR3 region has 12 residues. The germline V and J ends were trimmed by 5 bases and 9 bases, with 8 bases remaining between them. Germline values: CDR1 MGHDK, CDR2 SYGVNS. The CDR3 bases are TGTGCCAGCAGTTCCAGGGTTTCACCCCTCCACTTT. Amino acids: CASSSRVSPLHF.